This T cell receptor (beta chain) was profiled in a study of shared clonotypes between healthy human individuals. In the naive CD8 group, cells lacked CD45RO and were positively selected for CCR7, so terminally differentiated effector memory CD45RA+ cells were left out. The CDR3 extends over 11 amino acids. In germline, CDR1 is SGHAT, CDR2 FQNNGV. V was trimmed by 1 base and J by 6 bases, leaving 4 bases between them. An approximately 200 ng quantity of DNA, approximately 29,000 T cell genomes, went into the sorted-subset replicate PCRs. Clones were sequenced by immunoSEQ multiplex PCR, and TCRdb holds only the in-frame ones, with some missing. Of about 2.1 million clones detected, around 95% appear once; the ten largest clones hold around 1.8%.

The specimen was naive CD8+ T cells from PBMCs. V and J are TRBV11-2 and TRBJ2-7; D not certain. The receptor comes from a young man in good health. Some clones in this sample may be carry-over from other donors' samples. CDR3 loop: CASSLALEQYF. CDR3 bases: TGTGCCAGCAGCTTAGCTCTCGAGCAGTACTTC.